This T cell receptor beta chain was sequenced for a study of T cell repertoires in cytomegalovirus infection. This clonotype was found many times. Looked up from germline, CDR1 is SGHTA and CDR2 is FQGNSA. The junction had 8 bases not matched to a gene; V was cut back by 5 bases and J by 0 bases. This CDR3 has 17 amino acids. Each CDR3 protein is one row after TCRdb ran MiXCR on the reads. The sample includes under 350,000 distinct CDR3 sequences, more than 8% of them seen just once. The V call is TRBV7-2, the J call TRBJ2-4, with TRBD1 matching over 9 bases. The sample taken for sequencing was PBMCs. The sequence came from a human donor in good health (CMV status not recorded). Some clones in this sample may be carry-over from other donors' samples. The CDR3 bases are TGTGCCAGCAGCATAACACAGGGGGCAATAGCCAAAAACATTCAGTACTTC. This encodes CASSITQGAIAKNIQYF.